The rows below give T cell receptor beta chains drawn from one sample of a study of blood T cell repertoires in COVID-19. TCRdb's copy holds only in-frame clones and misses some; the assay was immunoSEQ multiplex PCR. This sample carries more than 85,000 clones, roughly four fifths of them seen once, and the ten largest clones take approximately 17%. Sample: peripheral blood. These receptors came from a woman aged 60 to 75 with acute or convalescent COVID-19. Each CDR3 is given with its conserved first and last residue. The order of the fields is clone size, V gene, J gene, D gene, CDR3 protein, CDR3 DNA. A D gene is named only where the DNA matches it firmly. Clone size is shown for a subset of rows, as once, few, many or a class of expanded clone.

>-|TRBV5-1|TRBJ1-5|-
CASSLDSGVGQPQHF
TGCGCCAGCAGCTTGGATTCAGGGGTTGGACAGCCCCAGCATTTT
>-|TRBV5-6|TRBJ2-1|-
CASSNSLRLVNEQFF
TGTGCCAGCAGTAACTCGCTTCGACTAGTCAATGAGCAGTTCTTC
>-|TRBV9|TRBJ1-2|-
CASSVDGGDGYTF
TGTGCCAGCAGCGTAGATGGAGGAGATGGCTACACCTTC
>-|TRBV6-1|TRBJ1-3|-
CASSEASSGGNTIYF
TGTGCCAGCAGTGAGGCTTCCTCGGGTGGAAACACCATATATTTT
>once|TRBV12-2|TRBJ2-5|-
CASRPQETQYF
TGTGCAAGTCGTCCACAAGAGACCCAGTACTTC
>-|TRBV11-2|TRBJ2-7|TRBD1
CASSYGQGEYYEQYF
TGTGCCAGCAGCTACGGACAGGGCGAGTATTACGAGCAGTACTTC
>-|TRBV6-5|TRBJ2-2|-
CASSYRGFTGELFF
TGTGCCAGCAGTTATAGGGGGTTCACCGGGGAGCTGTTTTTT
>-|TRBV2|TRBJ2-1|-
CASSEGVNRAYNEQFF
TGTGCCAGCAGTGAAGGGGTGAACAGAGCCTACAATGAGCAGTTCTTC
>once|TRBV7-3|TRBJ2-5|TRBD1
CASSLTGPTETQYF
TGTGCCAGCAGCTTGACAGGGCCGACGGAGACCCAGTACTTC
>once|TRBV30|TRBJ1-1|-
CAWSRQVNTEAFF
TGTGCCTGGAGTCGACAAGTGAACACTGAAGCTTTCTTT
>-|TRBV11-1|TRBJ1-1|-
CASSLDLPVNTEAFF
TGTGCCAGCAGCTTAGATTTGCCGGTTAACACTGAAGCTTTCTTT
>-|TRBV18|TRBJ1-6|TRBD1
CASSPYRDSPYNSPLHF
TGTGCCAGCTCACCTTACCGGGACAGTCCTTATAATTCACCCCTCCACTTT
>-|TRBV4-2|TRBJ1-2|-
CASSQASYGYTF
TGTGCCAGCAGCCAAGCGTCCTATGGCTACACCTTC
>-|TRBV5-1|TRBJ1-2|TRBD1
CASSLGQGGGYTF
TGCGCCAGCAGCTTGGGACAGGGCGGGGGCTACACCTTC
>-|TRBV11-3|TRBJ2-7|-
CASSLGTDAYEQYF
TGTGCCAGCAGCTTAGGAACAGACGCCTACGAGCAGTACTTC
>-|TRBV4-3|TRBJ1-2|TRBD1
CASSQDNWDREFYGYTF
TGCGCCAGCAGCCAAGATAACTGGGACAGGGAATTCTATGGCTACACCTTC
>-|TRBV6-6|TRBJ1-4|TRBD1
CASSYPGQGEGEKLFF
TGTGCCAGCAGTTATCCGGGACAGGGGGAGGGCGAAAAACTGTTTTTT
>few|TRBV4-2|TRBJ2-2|TRBD1
CASSQDRGFWTGTTGELFF
TGTGCCAGCAGCCAAGATCGGGGCTTTTGGACAGGGACCACCGGGGAGCTGTTTTTT
>once|TRBV29-1|TRBJ2-2|-
CSVEQGSANTGELFF
TGCAGCGTTGAGCAGGGGTCAGCGAACACCGGGGAGCTGTTTTTT
>-|TRBV5-1|TRBJ1-1|TRBD1
CASSSGTDLNTEAFF
TGCGCCAGCAGCTCAGGGACAGACCTAAACACTGAAGCTTTCTTT
>-|TRBV19|TRBJ1-5|-
CASSIPHRVSQPQHF
TGTGCCAGTAGTATCCCCCACAGGGTCAGCCAGCCCCAGCATTTT
>-|TRBV19|TRBJ1-5|-
CASRDDRYSNQPQHF
TGTGCCAGTAGAGATGACAGATATAGCAATCAGCCCCAGCATTTT
>-|TRBV9|TRBJ1-3|TRBD1
CASSVAQGATGNTIYF
TGTGCCAGCAGCGTAGCTCAGGGGGCGACTGGAAACACCATATATTTT
>-|TRBV3-1/TRBV3-2|TRBJ2-2|-
CASVRDTGELFF
TGTGCCAGCGTCAGGGACACCGGGGAGCTGTTTTTT
>-|TRBV7-9|TRBJ1-5|-
CASSSRGWQGNQPQHF
TGTGCCAGCAGCTCGAGAGGTTGGCAGGGGAATCAGCCCCAGCATTTT
>-|TRBV6-5|TRBJ1-2|TRBD1
CASNPGQGYDYTF
TGTGCCAGCAACCCGGGACAGGGCTATGACTACACCTTC
>-|TRBV19|TRBJ1-1|-
CASSIRARGSTEAFF
TGTGCCAGTAGTATAAGGGCTAGAGGGAGCACTGAAGCTTTCTTT
>-|TRBV6-5|TRBJ2-3|-
CASISEGWTDTQYF
TGTGCCAGTATTTCGGAGGGGTGGACAGATACGCAGTATTTT
>-|TRBV7-8|TRBJ1-2|TRBD1
CASSIGQGGDYGYTF
TGTGCCAGCAGCATCGGACAGGGGGGTGACTATGGCTACACCTTC
>-|TRBV24-1|TRBJ2-5|TRBD1
CATSETGFQETQYF
TGTGCCACCAGTGAGACAGGGTTCCAAGAGACCCAGTACTTC
>few|TRBV5-6|TRBJ1-3|-
CASSRIDGVSGNTIYF
TGTGCCAGCAGCCGAATTGACGGGGTCTCTGGAAACACCATATATTTT
>-|TRBV6-2/TRBV6-3|TRBJ1-1|-
CASSQTGPYTEAFF
TGTGCCAGCAGTCAAACAGGGCCCTACACTGAAGCTTTCTTT
>-|TRBV2|TRBJ1-6|-
CASSGTRYSPLHF
TGTGCCAGCAGTGGGACAAGGTATTCACCCCTCCACTTT
>once|TRBV7-3|TRBJ2-2|TRBD2
CASSATGGPGELFF
TGTGCCAGCAGCGCCACGGGGGGGCCAGGGGAGCTGTTTTTT
>-|TRBV5-6|TRBJ1-1|-
CASSGRGFGEAFF
TGTGCCAGCAGTGGACGGGGATTCGGGGAAGCTTTCTTT
>-|TRBV27|TRBJ2-2|TRBD2
CASSFQRGGSGELFF
TGTGCCAGCAGTTTCCAGCGGGGGGGCAGCGGGGAGCTGTTTTTT
>-|TRBV19|TRBJ1-2|TRBD1
CASSISFGQALSNYGYTF
TGTGCCAGTAGTATAAGTTTCGGACAGGCCCTCTCTAACTATGGCTACACCTTC
>-|TRBV5-1|TRBJ2-2|-
CASSLEVETGELFF
TGCGCCAGCAGCTTGGAAGTGGAGACCGGGGAGCTGTTTTTT
>-|TRBV19|TRBJ1-5|-
CASTIPVSGFGNQPQHF
TGTGCCAGTACTATACCTGTTTCAGGGTTTGGCAATCAGCCCCAGCATTTT
>-|TRBV19|TRBJ1-1|TRBD1
CATNRGTEAFF
TGTGCCACCAACAGGGGAACTGAAGCTTTCTTT
>-|TRBV6-5|TRBJ2-5|-
CASTPWASQGETQYF
TGTGCCAGCACCCCCTGGGCTAGCCAAGGGGAGACCCAGTACTTC
>-|TRBV7-9|TRBJ1-2|TRBD1
CASSPIGDSDGYTF
TGTGCCAGCAGCCCTATTGGGGACAGCGATGGCTACACCTTC
>few|TRBV2|TRBJ1-5|-
CASSRLNGQPQHF
TGTGCCAGCAGTAGACTTAATGGGCAGCCCCAGCATTTT
>-|TRBV24-1|TRBJ2-1|-
CATSARVNEQFF
TGTGCCACCAGTGCTAGAGTAAATGAGCAGTTCTTC
>-|TRBV6-5|TRBJ2-7|TRBD1
CATRRTGTGSYEQYF
TGTGCCACCCGGAGGACAGGAACGGGCTCCTACGAGCAGTACTTC
>-|TRBV7-2|TRBJ2-5|TRBD2
CASSLGLAGAETQYF
TGTGCCAGCAGCCTAGGACTAGCGGGGGCTGAGACCCAGTACTTC
>-|TRBV24-1|TRBJ1-1|TRBD1
CATRTGGNTEAFF
TGTGCCACCAGGACAGGGGGGAACACTGAAGCTTTCTTT
>-|TRBV28|TRBJ1-1|-
CASSTWTPAAGDTEAFF
TGTGCCAGCAGTACCTGGACCCCCGCCGCCGGGGACACTGAAGCTTTCTTT
>-|TRBV29-1|TRBJ1-1|-
CSAFILQGGAFF
TGCAGCGCATTTATTCTGCAGGGAGGAGCTTTCTTT
>once|TRBV9|TRBJ1-4|TRBD1
CASIDRGREKLFF
TGTGCCAGCATAGACAGGGGGCGTGAAAAACTGTTTTTT
>few|TRBV27|TRBJ1-1|-
CASSLRSGGYTEAFF
TGTGCCAGCAGTCTCCGTTCCGGGGGATACACTGAAGCTTTCTTT
>-|TRBV30|TRBJ2-7|TRBD1
CAWTAGQGFYEQYF
TGTGCCTGGACGGCAGGACAGGGGTTCTACGAGCAGTACTTC
>-|TRBV5-1|TRBJ1-2|-
CASSPRHVQGVHGYTF
TGCGCCAGCAGCCCGCGCCACGTACAGGGAGTACATGGCTACACCTTC
>-|TRBV20-1|TRBJ2-1|TRBD1
CSLEQGDEQFF
TGCAGTTTAGAACAGGGGGATGAGCAGTTCTTC
>once|TRBV29-1|TRBJ2-2|-
CSGRQVRDGELFF
TGCAGCGGTAGACAAGTAAGAGACGGGGAGCTGTTTTTT
>-|TRBV28|TRBJ1-6|-
CASSLELRSSPLHF
TGTGCCAGCAGTTTAGAGCTACGGAGTTCACCCCTCCACTTT
>few|TRBV5-4|TRBJ2-5|TRBD1
CASSLERGPETQYF
TGTGCCAGCAGCTTGGAAAGGGGGCCAGAGACCCAGTACTTC
>few|TRBV19|TRBJ1-6|-
CASSIQASSYNSPLHF
TGTGCCAGTAGTATTCAGGCGAGCTCCTATAATTCACCCCTCCACTTT